The clone carrying this T cell receptor beta chain turned up a few times. Measured with immunoSEQ multiplex PCR; TCRdb has only the in-frame clones, and not every one. The sample yields 1 million to 1.3 million clones, approximately 80% seen once. The source of the sample is a study of shared clonotypes between healthy human individuals. About the research overall: Three CD4 naive, three CD4 memory, two CD8 naive and one CD8 memory plate were used per donor.

The sample comprised memory CD4+ T cells from PBMCs. Subset reported: CD45RA-negative fraction. The receptor's source is a man aged 18 to 29 in good health. Some clones in this sample may be carry-over from other donors' samples.

This CDR3 is CAWGTGNSPLHF. The CDR3 DNA reads as TGTGCCTGGGGGACAGGGAATTCACCCCTCCACTTT. The chain carries TRBV30 and TRBJ1-6, with 9 nucleotides matching TRBD1. There are 12 residues in the CDR3. The junction had 0 bases not matched to a gene; V was cut back by 5 bases and J by 7 bases. The V gene's germline CDR1 is GTSNPN and CDR2 SVGIG (reference sequence).